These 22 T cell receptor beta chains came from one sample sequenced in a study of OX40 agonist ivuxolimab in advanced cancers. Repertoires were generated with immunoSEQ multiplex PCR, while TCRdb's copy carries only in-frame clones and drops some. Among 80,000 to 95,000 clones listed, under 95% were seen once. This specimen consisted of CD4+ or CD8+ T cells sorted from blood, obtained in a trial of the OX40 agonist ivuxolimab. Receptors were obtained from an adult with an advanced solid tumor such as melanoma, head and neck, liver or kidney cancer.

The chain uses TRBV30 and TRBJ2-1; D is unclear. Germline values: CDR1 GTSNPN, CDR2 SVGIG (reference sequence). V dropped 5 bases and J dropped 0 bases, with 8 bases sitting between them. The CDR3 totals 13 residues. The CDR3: CAWAKHSYNEQFF. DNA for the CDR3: TGTGCCTGGGCTAAACACTCCTACAATGAGCAGTTCTTC.

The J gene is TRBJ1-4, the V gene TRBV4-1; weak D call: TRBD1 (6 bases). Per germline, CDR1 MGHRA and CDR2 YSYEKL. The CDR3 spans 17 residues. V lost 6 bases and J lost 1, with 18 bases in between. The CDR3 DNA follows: TGCGCCAGCAGATTAACAGGGAGTTCTGAAACTAATGAAAAACTGTTTTTT. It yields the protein CASRLTGSSETNEKLFF.

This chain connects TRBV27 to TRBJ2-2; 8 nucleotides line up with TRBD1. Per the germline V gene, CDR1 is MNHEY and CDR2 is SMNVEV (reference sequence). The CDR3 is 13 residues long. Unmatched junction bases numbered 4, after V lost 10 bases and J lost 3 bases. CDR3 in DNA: TGTGCCACAGGGGGCTGGGACACCGGGGAGCTGTTTTTT. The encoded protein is CATGGWDTGELFF.

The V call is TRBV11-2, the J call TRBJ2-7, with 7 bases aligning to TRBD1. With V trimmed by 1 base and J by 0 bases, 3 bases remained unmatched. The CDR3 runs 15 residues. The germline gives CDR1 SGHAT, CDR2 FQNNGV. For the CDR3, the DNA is TGTGCCAGCAGCTTAGCAGGGGGTATCTCCTACGAGCAGTACTTC. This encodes CASSLAGGISYEQYF.

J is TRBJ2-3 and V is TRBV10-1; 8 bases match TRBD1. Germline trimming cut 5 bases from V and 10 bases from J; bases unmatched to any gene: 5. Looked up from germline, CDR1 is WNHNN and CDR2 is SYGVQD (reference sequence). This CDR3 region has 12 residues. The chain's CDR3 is CASSHPTGAQYF. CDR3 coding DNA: TGCGCCAGCAGTCACCCGACAGGGGCGCAGTATTTT.

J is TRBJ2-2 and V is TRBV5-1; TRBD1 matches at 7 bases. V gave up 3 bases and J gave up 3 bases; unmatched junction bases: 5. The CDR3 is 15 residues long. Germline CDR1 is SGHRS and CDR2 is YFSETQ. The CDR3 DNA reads TGCGCCAGCAGCTCCCTCGGACAGGACACCGGGGAGCTGTTTTTT. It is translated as CASSSLGQDTGELFF.

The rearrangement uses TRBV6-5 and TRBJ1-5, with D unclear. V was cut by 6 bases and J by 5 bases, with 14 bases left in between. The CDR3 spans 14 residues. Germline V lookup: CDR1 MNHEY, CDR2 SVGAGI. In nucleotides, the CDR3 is TGTGCCAGCAGCGACGGGCAGGTTCATCAGCCCCAGCATTTT. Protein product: CASSDGQVHQPQHF.

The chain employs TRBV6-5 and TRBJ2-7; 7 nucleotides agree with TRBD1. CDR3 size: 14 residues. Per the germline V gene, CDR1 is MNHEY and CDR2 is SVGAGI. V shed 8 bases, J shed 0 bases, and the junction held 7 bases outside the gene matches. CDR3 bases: TGTGCCAGCGGGATGACAGGGAACTCCTACGAGCAGTACTTC. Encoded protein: CASGMTGNSYEQYF.

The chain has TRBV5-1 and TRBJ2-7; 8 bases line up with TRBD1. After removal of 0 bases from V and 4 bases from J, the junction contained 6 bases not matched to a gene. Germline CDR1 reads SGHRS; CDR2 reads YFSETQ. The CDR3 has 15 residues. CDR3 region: CASSLGTGSLYEQYF. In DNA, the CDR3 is TGCGCCAGCAGCTTGGGGACAGGGAGTTTATACGAGCAGTACTTC.

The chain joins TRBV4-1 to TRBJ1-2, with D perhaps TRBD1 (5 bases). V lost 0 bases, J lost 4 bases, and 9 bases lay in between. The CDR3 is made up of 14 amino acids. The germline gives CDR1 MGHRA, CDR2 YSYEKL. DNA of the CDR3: TGCGCCAGCAGCCAAGATCAGGGCACCTATGGCTACACCTTC. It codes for CASSQDQGTYGYTF.

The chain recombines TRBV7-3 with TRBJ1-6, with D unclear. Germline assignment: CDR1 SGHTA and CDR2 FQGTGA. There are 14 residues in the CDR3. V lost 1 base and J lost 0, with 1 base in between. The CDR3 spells CASSLSSYNSPLHF. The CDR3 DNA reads TGTGCCAGCAGCTTAAGCTCCTATAATTCACCCCTCCACTTT.

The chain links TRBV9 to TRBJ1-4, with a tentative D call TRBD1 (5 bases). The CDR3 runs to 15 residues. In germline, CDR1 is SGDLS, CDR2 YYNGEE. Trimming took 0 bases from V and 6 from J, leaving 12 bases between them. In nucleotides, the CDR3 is TGTGCCAGCAGCGTAGGGCCGCGGGGCGATGAAAAACTGTTTTTT. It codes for CASSVGPRGDEKLFF.

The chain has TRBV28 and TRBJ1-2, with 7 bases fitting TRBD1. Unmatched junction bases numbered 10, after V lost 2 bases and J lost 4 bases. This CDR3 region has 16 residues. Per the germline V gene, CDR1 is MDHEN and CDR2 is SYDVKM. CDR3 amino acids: CASSLGPWDRLYGYTF. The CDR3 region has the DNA TGTGCCAGCAGTTTAGGGCCCTGGGACAGACTCTATGGCTACACCTTC.

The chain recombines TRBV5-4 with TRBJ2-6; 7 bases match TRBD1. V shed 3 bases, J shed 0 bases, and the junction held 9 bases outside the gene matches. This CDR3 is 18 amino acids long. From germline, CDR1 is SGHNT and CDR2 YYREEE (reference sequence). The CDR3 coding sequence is TGTGCCAGCAGCTCCGACAGGGTTTATGGCTCTGGGGCCAACGTCCTGACTTTC. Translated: CASSSDRVYGSGANVLTF.

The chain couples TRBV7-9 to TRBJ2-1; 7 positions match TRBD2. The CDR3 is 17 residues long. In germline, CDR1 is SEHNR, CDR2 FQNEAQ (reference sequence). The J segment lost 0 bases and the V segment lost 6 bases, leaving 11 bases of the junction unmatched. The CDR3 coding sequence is TGTGCCAGCAGAAAAGGGCTAGCGGAGAGCTCCTACAATGAGCAGTTCTTC. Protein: CASRKGLAESSYNEQFF.

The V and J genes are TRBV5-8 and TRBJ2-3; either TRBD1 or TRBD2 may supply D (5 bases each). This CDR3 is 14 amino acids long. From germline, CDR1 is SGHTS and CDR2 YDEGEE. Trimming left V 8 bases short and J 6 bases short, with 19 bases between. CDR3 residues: CASRGRRNVDTQYF. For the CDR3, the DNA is TGTGCCAGTCGGGGCCGGCGAAATGTTGATACGCAGTATTTT.

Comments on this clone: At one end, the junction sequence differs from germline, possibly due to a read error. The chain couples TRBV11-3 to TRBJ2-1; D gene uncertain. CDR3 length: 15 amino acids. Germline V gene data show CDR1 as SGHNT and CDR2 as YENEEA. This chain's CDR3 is CASSLEAISYDEQFF. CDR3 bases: TGTGCCAGCAGCTTAGAAGCCATCTCCTACGATGAGCAGTTCTTC.

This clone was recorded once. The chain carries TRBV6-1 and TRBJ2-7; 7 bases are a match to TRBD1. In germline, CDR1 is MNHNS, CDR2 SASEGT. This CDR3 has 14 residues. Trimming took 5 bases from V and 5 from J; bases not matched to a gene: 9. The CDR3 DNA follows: TGTGCCAGCAGTCTACAGGGGATCCCCCACGAGCAGTACTTC. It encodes CASSLQGIPHEQYF.

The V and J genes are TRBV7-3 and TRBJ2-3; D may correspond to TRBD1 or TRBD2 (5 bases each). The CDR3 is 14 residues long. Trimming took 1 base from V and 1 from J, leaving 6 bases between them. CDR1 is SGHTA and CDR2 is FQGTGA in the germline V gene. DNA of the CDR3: TGTGCCAGCAGCTTAAGAGGGGGCACAGATACGCAGTATTTT. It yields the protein CASSLRGGTDTQYF.

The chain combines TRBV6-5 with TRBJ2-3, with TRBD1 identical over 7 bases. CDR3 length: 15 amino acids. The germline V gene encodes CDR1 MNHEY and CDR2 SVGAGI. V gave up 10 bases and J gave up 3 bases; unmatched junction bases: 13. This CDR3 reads CATLTGTVGTDTQYF. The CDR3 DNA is TGTGCCACCCTAACCGGGACAGTGGGGACAGATACGCAGTATTTT.

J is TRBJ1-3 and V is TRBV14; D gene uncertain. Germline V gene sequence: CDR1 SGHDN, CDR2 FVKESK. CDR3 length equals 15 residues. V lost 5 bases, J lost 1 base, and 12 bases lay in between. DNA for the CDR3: TGTGCCAGCAGCACGATCGGGTGGTCTGGAAACACCATATATTTT. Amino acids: CASSTIGWSGNTIYF.

The CDR3 region has the DNA TGTGCCGCAGGACAGGGTACCTACGAGCAGTACTTC. Translated, it gives CAAGQGTYEQYF. The chain couples TRBV30 to TRBJ2-7; 8 bases line up with TRBD1. This CDR3 contains 12 residues. V lost 8 bases and J lost 2; bases outside the gene matches: 5. Germline CDR1 GTSNPN, CDR2 SVGIG (reference sequence). Based on the CDR3 plus reference TRBV30 and TRBJ2-7, the full variable domain is SQTIHQWPATLVQPVGSPLSLECTVEGTSNPNLYWYRQAAGRGLQLLFYSVGIGQISSEVPQNLSASRPQDRQFILSSKKLLLSDSGFYLCAAGQGTYEQYFGPGTRLTVT.